The 23 T cell receptor beta chains listed next were all sequenced from one sample in a study of T cells expressing NK-cell markers. TCRdb reworked the 5' RACE reads into one entry per CDR3 protein, no DNA. The sample is made up of approximately 420,000 distinct CDR3 sequences, and the top ten hold over 8.5% of it. The specimen sequenced was blood T cells: a sorted CD56 or NKG2C T cell subset, CD4+ or CD8+ T cells, or bulk PBMC T cells (not recorded which). The receptors shown here come from a woman between 50 and 59 years old in good health.

The chain uses TRBV7-7 and TRBJ2-7. CDR3 length: 13 amino acids. Germline V lookup: CDR1 SSHAT, CDR2 FNYEAQ (reference sequence). The CDR3: CASSFGRNYEQYF.

The chain employs TRBV24-1 and TRBJ2-1. CDR3 size: 14 residues. CDR1 and CDR2 from the germline V gene are KGHDR and SFDVKD. CDR3 sequence reads: CATSDFTLGWEQFF.

This chain's CDR3 is CSARDPFKGEQYF. The gene calls are TRBV20-1 and TRBJ2-7. Germline CDR1 and CDR2: DFQATT and SNEGSKA (reference sequence). The CDR3 loop spans 13 amino acids.

The J gene is TRBJ1-2, the V gene TRBV3-1; TCRdb indicates TRBD1, and absent DNA this call remains unverified. Germline V gives CDR1 LGHDT, CDR2 YNNKEL (reference sequence). The CDR3 runs 14 residues. The CDR3 here is CASSRTGRNYGYTF.

The J gene is TRBJ2-7, the V gene TRBV27. The germline gives CDR1 MNHEY, CDR2 SMNVEV (reference sequence). This CDR3 comprises 15 residues. This chain's CDR3 is CASSLIAQGSYEQYF.

The rearrangement uses TRBV20-1 and TRBJ2-7; TCRdb's assignment of TRBD2 cannot be checked, as there is no DNA. Looked up from germline, CDR1 is DFQATT and CDR2 is SNEGSKA (reference sequence). The length of the CDR3 is 15 residues. The CDR3 protein is CSASTWLAGVWEQYF.

The rearrangement joins TRBV27 to TRBJ2-2; there is no DNA to check the TCRdb D call of TRBD2. In germline, CDR1 is MNHEY, CDR2 SMNVEV (reference sequence). This CDR3 comprises 14 residues. The CDR3 loop reads CASSSRAHTGELFF.

This chain uses TRBV20-1 with TRBJ2-1; lacking DNA, the TRBD2 call made by TCRdb goes unchecked. This CDR3 has 11 amino acids. Germline CDR1 DFQATT, CDR2 SNEGSKA (reference sequence). CDR3 residues: CSARVLAEQFF.

The V call is TRBV12-5, the J call TRBJ1-5. Germline V lookup: CDR1 LGHNT, CDR2 FRNRAP. The CDR3 contains 11 residues. CDR3 loop: CASGFNQPQHF. The variable domain in full, with the rest retrieved from reference TRBV12-5 and TRBJ1-5, is DARVTQTPRHKVTEMGQEVTMRCQPILGHNTVFWYRQTMMQGLELLAYFRNRAPLDDSGMPKDRFSAEMPDATLATLKIQPSEPRDSAVYFCASGFNQPQHFGDGTRLSIL.

The chain has TRBV25-1 and TRBJ1-2; TCRdb proposes TRBD1, but this gene call is untestable without DNA. The CDR3 covers 14 residues. From germline, CDR1 is MGHDK and CDR2 SYGVNS. CDR3 amino acids: CASEGSDRVYGYTF.

This chain connects TRBV4-2 to TRBJ2-3. Germline V CDR1 and CDR2: LGHNA, YNFKEQ. This CDR3 is 13 amino acids long. This CDR3 is CASSQDLGDTQYF.

The gene calls are TRBV21-1 and TRBJ2-1; as DNA is missing, the TRBD2 call by TCRdb cannot be tested. TRBV21-1 is noted as a pseudogene. This CDR3 has 18 amino acids. The CDR3 is CASSQRGGREGADNEQFF.

The rearrangement links TRBV28 to TRBJ2-7. The CDR3 has 14 amino acids. Germline loops: CDR1 MDHEN, CDR2 SYDVKM. The CDR3 spells CASRGGVGPYEQYF.

The rearrangement uses TRBV7-6 and TRBJ2-2; TCRdb's assignment of TRBD1 cannot be checked, as there is no DNA. The CDR3 consists of 15 residues. Germline V gene data show CDR1 as SGHVS and CDR2 as FNYEAQ. CDR3 sequence reads: CASSPGTAYTGELFF.

The rearrangement joins TRBV25-1 to TRBJ2-1. Germline V gene sequence: CDR1 MGHDK, CDR2 SYGVNS. This CDR3 has 12 residues. CDR3 protein: CASMKYGNEQFF.

CDR3 residues: CASSPPGGVGQTQYF. The V and J genes are TRBV12-3 or TRBV12-4 and TRBJ2-5; TCRdb picks TRBD1, but there is no DNA to check that call. This CDR3 comprises 15 residues.

V is TRBV24-1 and J is TRBJ2-3; TCRdb names TRBD2, which stays unverified in the absence of DNA. CDR3 size: 16 residues. Germline values: CDR1 KGHDR, CDR2 SFDVKD. The CDR3 sequence is CATSDPTSFNTDTQYF.

The chain's CDR3 is CSASQELKDTQYF. This chain connects TRBV20-1 to TRBJ2-3. Germline V gene sequence: CDR1 DFQATT, CDR2 SNEGSKA (reference sequence). CDR3 size: 13 residues.

This chain links TRBV10-3 with TRBJ2-1. The CDR3 sequence is 14 residues long. CDR1 and CDR2 (germline): ENHRY, SYGVKD. CDR3 in amino acids: CAISDTRSYNEQFF.

CDR3: CASSARGPSNQPQHF. This chain connects TRBV4-1 to TRBJ1-5. The CDR3 covers 15 residues. The germline gives CDR1 MGHRA, CDR2 YSYEKL.

This chain uses TRBV27 with TRBJ2-3; with no DNA, the TCRdb D assignment of TRBD1 cannot be verified. Germline V lookup: CDR1 MNHEY, CDR2 SMNVEV (reference sequence). The CDR3 runs 14 residues. CDR3 loop: CASSLSPWADTQYF.

The chain carries TRBV7-8 and TRBJ2-1; the TRBD2 assignment by TCRdb is unverifiable without DNA. Germline V gene lookup returns CDR1 SGHVS and CDR2 FQNEAQ. The CDR3 consists of 14 residues. The CDR3 protein is CASSLARVGVEQFF.

The chain links TRBV29-1 to TRBJ2-5; TCRdb returns TRBD2, unconfirmable since there is no DNA. Germline CDR1 and CDR2: SQVTM and ANQGSEA. This CDR3 has 16 residues. CDR3 amino acids: CSVETPGLGPVETQYF.